The 5 T cell receptor beta chains in this list originate from one sample, sequenced in a study of beta chain features in type 1 diabetes. Expressed TCRB transcripts were sequenced after all isolated RNA was converted to cDNA. Measured with immunoSEQ multiplex PCR; TCRdb has only the in-frame clones, and not every one. The sample holds roughly 450,000 clones, 9.5% to 12% seen once. Sequenced sample: naive CD4+ T cells from blood. The receptors come from a woman younger than 30 in good health.

This clone was seen more than once but under ten times. V gene TRBV9 combines with J gene TRBJ1-3; D perhaps matches TRBD1 (5 bases). The length of the CDR3 is 15 residues. V was clipped by 0 bases and J by 6 bases, with 13 bases between them. Germline-derived CDR1 and CDR2 are SGDLS and YYNGEE. The CDR3 protein is CASSVGRDGSNTIYF. The DNA of the CDR3 is TGTGCCAGCAGCGTAGGTCGGGACGGATCAAACACCATATATTTT.

CDR3 nucleotides: TGCAGCGTAGAGAGCGGGCTAGCGGGAGGGATGGATGAGCAGTTCTTC. Translation: CSVESGLAGGMDEQFF. This chain uses TRBV29-1 with TRBJ2-1; 12 nucleotides align to TRBD2. V shed 6 bases and J 8 bases; nucleotides not matched to a gene: 14. The CDR3 contains 16 residues. CDR1 and CDR2 from the germline V gene are SQVTM and ANQGSEA.

This clone occurred a few times. The chain is built from TRBV9 and TRBJ2-5; D not certain. The CDR3 is made up of 15 amino acids. Between the trimmed V and J ends, which lost 0 bases and 4 bases, there was a span of 13 bases. Germline assignment: CDR1 SGDLS and CDR2 YYNGEE. CDR3 residues: CASSVEGRVGETQYF. DNA of the CDR3: TGTGCCAGCAGCGTAGAGGGAAGGGTCGGAGAGACCCAGTACTTC.

The chain couples TRBV4-3 to TRBJ2-1; 12 positions agree with TRBD2. V dropped 0 bases and J dropped 7; count of bases not matched to a gene: 7. Germline V gives CDR1 LGHNA, CDR2 YSLEER. The CDR3 spans 17 residues. As DNA, the CDR3 is TGCGCCAGCAGCCAAGATAGCGGCCTAGCGGGAGGGAATGAGCAGTTCTTC. Its protein is CASSQDSGLAGGNEQFF.

This clone occurred a few times. The V call is TRBV11-3, the J call TRBJ2-7; D remains unclear. Germline V gene data show CDR1 as SGHNT and CDR2 as YENEEA. V was pared by 2 bases and J by 1 base, with 6 bases between. The CDR3 is made up of 13 amino acids. CDR3 residues: CASSLQRSYEQYV. The CDR3 DNA reads TGTGCCAGCAGCTTACAACGTTCCTACGAGCAGTACGTC.